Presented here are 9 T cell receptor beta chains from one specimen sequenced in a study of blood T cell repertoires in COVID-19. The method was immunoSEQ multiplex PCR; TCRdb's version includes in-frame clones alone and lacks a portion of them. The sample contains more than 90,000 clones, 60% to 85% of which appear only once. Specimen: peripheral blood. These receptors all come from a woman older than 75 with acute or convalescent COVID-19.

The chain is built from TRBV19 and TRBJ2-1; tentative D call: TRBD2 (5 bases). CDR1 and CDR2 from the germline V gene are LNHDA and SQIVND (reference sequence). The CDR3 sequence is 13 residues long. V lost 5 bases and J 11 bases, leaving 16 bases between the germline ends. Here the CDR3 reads CASSVQRGLKQFF. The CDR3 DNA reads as TGTGCCAGTAGTGTCCAGCGCGGGCTAAAGCAGTTCTTC.

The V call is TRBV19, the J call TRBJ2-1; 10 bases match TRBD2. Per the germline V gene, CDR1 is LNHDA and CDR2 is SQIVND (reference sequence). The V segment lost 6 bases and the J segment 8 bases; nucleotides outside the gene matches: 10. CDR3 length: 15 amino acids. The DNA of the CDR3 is TGTGCCAGTAGATCTTTAGCGGGGGGAGGGGATGAGCAGTTCTTC. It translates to CASRSLAGGGDEQFF.

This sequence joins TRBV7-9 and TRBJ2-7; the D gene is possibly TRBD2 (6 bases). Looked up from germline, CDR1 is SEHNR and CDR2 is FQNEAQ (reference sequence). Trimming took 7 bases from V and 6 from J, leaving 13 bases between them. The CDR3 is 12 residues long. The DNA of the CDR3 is TGTGCCAGCAACAACCCGCGGGGCGAGCAGTACTTC. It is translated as CASNNPRGEQYF.

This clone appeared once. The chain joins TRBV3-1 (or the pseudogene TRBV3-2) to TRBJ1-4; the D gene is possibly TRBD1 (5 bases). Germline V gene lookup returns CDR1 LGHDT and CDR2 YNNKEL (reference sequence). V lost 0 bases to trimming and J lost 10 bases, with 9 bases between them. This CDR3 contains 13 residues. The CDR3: CASSQDWRGKLFF. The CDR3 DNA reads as TGTGCCAGCAGCCAAGATTGGAGGGGAAAACTGTTTTTT.

This chain's CDR3 is CASSFQGGTDNSPLHF. The CDR3 nucleotides are TGTGCCAGCAGTTTCCAAGGGGGGACAGATAATTCACCCCTCCACTTT. The chain couples TRBV6-5 to TRBJ1-6; 7 bases agree with TRBD1. This CDR3 region has 16 residues. Trimming at V came to 4 bases and at J to 5 bases, leaving 8 bases not matched to a gene. Germline V gene data show CDR1 as MNHEY and CDR2 as SVGAGI.

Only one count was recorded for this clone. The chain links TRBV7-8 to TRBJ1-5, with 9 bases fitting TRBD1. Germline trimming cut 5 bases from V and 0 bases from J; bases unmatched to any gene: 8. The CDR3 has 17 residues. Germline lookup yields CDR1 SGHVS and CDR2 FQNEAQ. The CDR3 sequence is CASSPSVTGGSNQPQHF. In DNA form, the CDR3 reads TGTGCCAGCAGCCCCAGCGTGACAGGGGGTAGCAATCAGCCCCAGCATTTT.

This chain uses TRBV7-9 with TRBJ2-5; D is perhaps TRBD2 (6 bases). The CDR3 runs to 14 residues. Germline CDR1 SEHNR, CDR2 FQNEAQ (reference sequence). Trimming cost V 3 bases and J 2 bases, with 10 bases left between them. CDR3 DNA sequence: TGTGCCAGCAGCTTCTGGGACTTGCAAGAGACCCAGTACTTC. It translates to CASSFWDLQETQYF.

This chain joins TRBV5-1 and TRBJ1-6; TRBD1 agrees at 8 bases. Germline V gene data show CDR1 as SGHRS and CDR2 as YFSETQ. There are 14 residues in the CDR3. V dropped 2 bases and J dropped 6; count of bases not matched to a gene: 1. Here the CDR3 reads CASSLQGGNSPLHF. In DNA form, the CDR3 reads TGCGCCAGCAGCTTACAGGGGGGTAATTCACCCCTCCACTTT.

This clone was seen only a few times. The CDR3 sequence is CASSPGGMRLNTEAFF. CDR3 sequence (DNA): TGTGCCAGCAGCCCAGGGGGGATGAGATTGAACACTGAAGCTTTCTTT. The V call is TRBV5-4, the J call TRBJ1-1, with 7 bases matching TRBD1. The V segment lost 4 bases and the J segment 0 bases; nucleotides outside the gene matches: 9. This CDR3 region has 16 residues. CDR1 and CDR2 (germline): SGHNT, YYREEE (reference sequence).